This T cell receptor beta chain emerged from a study of control samples from healthy donors and cancer patients. The CDR3 runs to 15 residues. CDR1 is WSHSY and CDR2 is SAAADI in the germline V gene. Deletions cut 0 bases from V and 10 bases from J, with 15 bases between. The protocol was immunoSEQ multiplex PCR, while the TCRdb copy is restricted to in-frame clones and leaves out a portion. The sample lists over 100,000 clones, about nine tenths occurring once. This sequence joins TRBV10-2 and TRBJ1-4, with D maybe TRBD1 (5 bases). The specimen sequenced was blood. The TCR comes from a woman aged 45 to 65 in good health. CDR3 sequence (DNA): TGCGCCAGCAGTGAGTCCTTGGGGGGGAGAGGAAAACTGTTTTTT. It yields the protein CASSESLGGRGKLFF.